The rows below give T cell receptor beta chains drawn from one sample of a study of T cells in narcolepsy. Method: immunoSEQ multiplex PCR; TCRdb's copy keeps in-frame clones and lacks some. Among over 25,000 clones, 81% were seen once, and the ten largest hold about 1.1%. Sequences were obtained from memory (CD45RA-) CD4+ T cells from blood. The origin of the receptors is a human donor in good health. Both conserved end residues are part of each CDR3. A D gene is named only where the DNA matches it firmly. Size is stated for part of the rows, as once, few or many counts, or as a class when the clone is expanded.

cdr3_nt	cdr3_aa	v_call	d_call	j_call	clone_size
TGTGCCAGCATTGGGGACAGGGACTTCCAAGAGCAGTACTTC	CASIGDRDFQEQYF	TRBV2	TRBD1	TRBJ2-7	NA
TGTGCCAGTACCCCACAAAGGGGATCGGGTTCACCCCTCCACTTT	CASTPQRGSGSPLHF	TRBV19	NA	TRBJ1-6	NA
TGCAGCGCCCGGACAGGGGAAGAGACCCAGTACTTC	CSARTGEETQYF	TRBV29-1	TRBD1	TRBJ2-5	NA
TGTGCCAGCAGTGAACGCTTCCCAACTAATGAAAAACTGTTTTTT	CASSERFPTNEKLFF	TRBV2	NA	TRBJ1-4	few
TGCGCCAGCAGCTTCCAGGGGGGGCCGGGCGAGCAGTACTTC	CASSFQGGPGEQYF	TRBV5-1	NA	TRBJ2-7	NA
TGCAGCGACTGCTACGAGCAGTACTTC	CSDCYEQYF	TRBV29-1	NA	TRBJ2-7	NA
TGTGCCAGTAGCCCAGGGGGTATGAGGACTGAAGCTTTCTTT	CASSPGGMRTEAFF	TRBV19	TRBD1	TRBJ1-1	NA
TGTGCCAGCAGCTTCCGGAGGACAGCGAACAATCAGCCCCAGCATTTT	CASSFRRTANNQPQHF	TRBV7-8	NA	TRBJ1-5	NA
TGTGCCAGCAGCTTAGGAGGAGTCACAGATACGCAGTATTTT	CASSLGGVTDTQYF	TRBV11-3	NA	TRBJ2-3	NA
TGTGCCAGCAGCTCGGACGGCGGGCCCTATGGCTACACCTTC	CASSSDGGPYGYTF	TRBV7-9	NA	TRBJ1-2	once
TGCGCCAGCAGCCACCTAGGACAGACCGCGTATGGCTACACCTTC	CASSHLGQTAYGYTF	TRBV4-3	NA	TRBJ1-2	NA
TGTGCCAGCCTGGGACAGGAGGATGGCTACACCTTC	CASLGQEDGYTF	TRBV6-5	TRBD1	TRBJ1-2	once
TGTGCCAGCAGCGTAGGACCCGCACTAGCGGGGATATACAATGAGCAGTTCTTC	CASSVGPALAGIYNEQFF	TRBV9	TRBD2	TRBJ2-1	NA
TGTGCCAGCAGACTCACCGGGGGGGGTAATTCACCCCTCCACTTT	CASRLTGGGNSPLHF	TRBV6-5	NA	TRBJ1-6	NA
TGTGCCAGCAGTTACTCGATAGGGGACAATCAGCCCCAGCATTTT	CASSYSIGDNQPQHF	TRBV6-6	NA	TRBJ1-5	NA
TGCGCCAGCAGCCATCCCGTAGGAGCGGGAGTAGAAGATACGCAGTATTTT	CASSHPVGAGVEDTQYF	TRBV4-1	TRBD2	TRBJ2-3	NA
TGTGCTAGCAGCTTAGTAATAGCGGGAGCCAATGAGCAGTTCTTC	CASSLVIAGANEQFF	TRBV7-7	TRBD2	TRBJ2-1	NA
TGTGCCAGCAGCTCAGGGACTAGCGGAGAAGATACGCAGTATTTT	CASSSGTSGEDTQYF	TRBV5-4	TRBD2	TRBJ2-3	NA
TGTGCCAGCAGAGCCTACAGGGTAGAGACCCAGTACTTC	CASRAYRVETQYF	TRBV28	NA	TRBJ2-5	NA
TGTGCCAGCAGCCCCGCGAGTTCGGCCAACACTGAAGCTTTCTTT	CASSPASSANTEAFF	TRBV9	NA	TRBJ1-1	few
TGTGCTAGTGGTTCTCCGGTGCGGGGGAAAGGGTTCGACGAGCAGTACTTC	CASGSPVRGKGFDEQYF	TRBV12-5	TRBD2	TRBJ2-7	NA
TGTGCCAGCAGCTTAGGTGGACAGGGCACAGATACGCAGTATTTT	CASSLGGQGTDTQYF	TRBV7-9	TRBD1	TRBJ2-3	NA
TGTGCCAGCAGCTTGTTTCCCGGTCGGGTCTACGAGCAGTACTTC	CASSLFPGRVYEQYF	TRBV5-6	NA	TRBJ2-7	NA
TGTGCCAGCAGCTTCCCAAGCGGGGGGGCCTCGGATGAGCAGTTCTTC	CASSFPSGGASDEQFF	TRBV5-4	TRBD2	TRBJ2-1	few
TGTGCCAGCGAACAATTCCGGACAGGGTTATCCTACGAGCAGTACTTC	CASEQFRTGLSYEQYF	TRBV6-6	TRBD1	TRBJ2-7	NA
TGTGCCAGCAGCCAAGATCCCCAGCGGGCACCCGGGGAGCTGTTTTTT	CASSQDPQRAPGELFF	TRBV4-2	NA	TRBJ2-2	NA
TGTGCCAGCTCACCATGGGACGGGAACACCGGGGAGCTGTTTTTT	CASSPWDGNTGELFF	TRBV18	NA	TRBJ2-2	few
TGTGCCAGCCGGGGGGAGGCCTCCTACGAGCAGTACTTC	CASRGEASYEQYF	TRBV28	TRBD2	TRBJ2-7	NA
TGCAGCGGGGGAGGACCGGGGGCCACTGAAGCTTTCTTT	CSGGGPGATEAFF	TRBV29-1	NA	TRBJ1-1	NA
TGTGCCAGTAATTGGGGCTCGAATGAAAAACTGTTTTTT	CASNWGSNEKLFF	TRBV19	NA	TRBJ1-4	NA
TGTGCCAGCAGTGAAGCGGGAGTGAACACAGATACGCAGTATTTT	CASSEAGVNTDTQYF	TRBV2	NA	TRBJ2-3	NA
TGTGCCAGCAGCTCCCAGAGCGGACTAGCTTCCTCCGAGCAGTACTTC	CASSSQSGLASSEQYF	TRBV7-8	TRBD2	TRBJ2-7	NA
TGCAGCGTTGAACCTTCGAAAGGCATGGGCTACACCTTC	CSVEPSKGMGYTF	TRBV29-1	NA	TRBJ1-2	few
TGCGCCAGCAGACCCTTCGCCATAAACACAGATACGCAGTATTTT	CASRPFAINTDTQYF	TRBV10-2	NA	TRBJ2-3	NA
TGTGCCAGCAGTCACAGGGGGGGACAGCCCCAGCATTTT	CASSHRGGQPQHF	TRBV6-5	TRBD1	TRBJ1-5	NA
TGTGCCAGCAGCATCAGGGGTAGGAGCACTGAAGCTTTCTTT	CASSIRGRSTEAFF	TRBV21-1	NA	TRBJ1-1	once
TGTGCCACCAGCAGAGCGCGGAGTAGCGGGAGGGGAGAGCAGTACTTC	CATSRARSSGRGEQYF	TRBV15	TRBD2	TRBJ2-7	NA